The next 31 T cell receptor beta chains were all read from a single sample in a study of T cells expressing NK-cell markers (dated by TCRdb to 2020 to 2021). Library construction relied on 5' RACE. TCRdb records Illumina HiSeq 2000 as the sequencer. Each CDR3 protein sequence appears as one entry after TCRdb reprocessed the reads, and no DNA is included. Per the sample table, the count is over 150,000 distinct CDR3 sequences. Of the sample, roughly 35% is held by the ten largest clones. Input material: blood T cells: a sorted CD56 or NKG2C T cell subset, CD4+ or CD8+ T cells, or bulk PBMC T cells (not recorded which). These receptors came from a woman aged 45-59 years in good health. Donor details come from another sample of the same person, matched by shared clones.

The rearrangement joins TRBV9 to TRBJ2-7; absent DNA, TCRdb's TRBD2 call cannot be checked. This CDR3 comprises 15 residues. Germline lookup yields CDR1 SGDLS and CDR2 YYNGEE. The chain's CDR3 is CASSVGGTSLGEQYF.

The J gene is TRBJ1-3, the V gene TRBV6-5. The CDR3 runs 15 residues. Germline CDR1 and CDR2: MNHEY and SVGAGI. CDR3 residues: CASSYGQGSGNTIYF.

The V call is TRBV10-3, the J call TRBJ2-1; the TCRdb call, TRBD2, lacks DNA for checking. Germline V lookup: CDR1 ENHRY, CDR2 SYGVKD. The CDR3 loop spans 15 amino acids. CDR3 loop: CATRETSGETNEQFF.

The chain carries TRBV4-2 and TRBJ2-1; TCRdb designates TRBD1, a call that cannot be tested without DNA. The CDR3 extends over 13 amino acids. The germline gives CDR1 LGHNA, CDR2 YNFKEQ. The CDR3 is CASSQDYLDQGFF.

The J gene is TRBJ2-1, the V gene TRBV20-1. The germline gives CDR1 DFQATT, CDR2 SNEGSKA (reference sequence). CDR3 size: 13 residues. The CDR3 spells CSARDGRGYEQFF.

The V call is TRBV10-2, the J call TRBJ2-1; absent DNA, TCRdb's TRBD2 call cannot be checked. The CDR3 is 14 residues long. Germline V gene lookup returns CDR1 WSHSY and CDR2 SAAADI. CDR3 in amino acids: CASMGTSDNNEQFF.

V and J are TRBV7-8 and TRBJ1-1; the D call of TRBD1 rests on TCRdb alone, since no DNA is present to check it. Germline V CDR1 and CDR2: SGHVS, FQNEAQ. This CDR3 is built from 14 residues. The CDR3 protein is CATNPGGATTEAFF.

The chain carries TRBV27 and TRBJ1-6. The CDR3 has 14 residues. Germline values: CDR1 MNHEY, CDR2 SMNVEV (reference sequence). The CDR3 here is CASSLQYSDVALHF.

The chain combines TRBV20-1 with TRBJ2-5. This CDR3 has 15 amino acids. Per the germline V gene, CDR1 is DFQATT and CDR2 is SNEGSKA (reference sequence). This CDR3 is CSARGSAGFQETQYF.

The chain couples TRBV4-1 to TRBJ1-1; TCRdb's D call, TRBD1, is unchecked because there is no DNA. The CDR3 loop spans 15 amino acids. Germline assignment: CDR1 MGHRA and CDR2 YSYEKL. The CDR3 region is CASSQDRGRDTEAFF.

V usage is TRBV27 and J usage is TRBJ1-3; TCRdb's D call of TRBD1 is untestable without DNA. The CDR3 consists of 13 residues. The germline V gene encodes CDR1 MNHEY and CDR2 SMNVEV (reference sequence). The CDR3 spells CASSPGDQDTIYF.

The chain employs TRBV27 and TRBJ1-5; the D call of TRBD1 rests on TCRdb alone, since no DNA is present to check it. The CDR3 totals 14 residues. Germline V lookup: CDR1 MNHEY, CDR2 SMNVEV (reference sequence). This CDR3 reads CASSSQGSNQPQHF.

The chain couples TRBV7-9 to TRBJ2-3. The length of the CDR3 is 12 residues. Germline V CDR1 and CDR2: SEHNR, FQNEAQ (reference sequence). This CDR3 is CASSLSTDTQYF.

The chain recombines TRBV29-1 with TRBJ1-1. CDR1 SQVTM and CDR2 ANQGSEA come from the germline V gene. CDR3 length equals 15 residues. Here the CDR3 reads CSALWNRALNTEAFF.

J is TRBJ2-1 and V is TRBV3-1; the D call of TRBD2 rests on TCRdb alone, since no DNA is present to check it. Germline assignment: CDR1 LGHDT and CDR2 YNNKEL (reference sequence). The CDR3 loop spans 14 amino acids. CDR3 amino acids: CASSQDFTGGEQFF.

The genes are TRBV14 and TRBJ1-2. From germline, CDR1 is SGHDN and CDR2 FVKESK. There are 16 residues in the CDR3. CDR3 loop: CASSQRTVSPYYGYTF. Looking up the rest from reference TRBV14 and TRBJ1-2 gives the full variable domain: EAGVTQFPSHSVIEKGQTVTLRCDPISGHDNLYWYRRVMGKEIKFLLHFVKESKQDESGMPNNRFLAERTGGTYSTLKVQPAELEDSGVYFCASSQRTVSPYYGYTFGSGTRLTVV.

This chain links TRBV12-3 or TRBV12-4 with TRBJ1-1; as DNA is missing, the TRBD1 call by TCRdb cannot be tested. The CDR3 totals 15 residues. This chain's CDR3 is CASSPILTGRPEAFF.

CDR3 region: CSVGWGNEQFF. V gene TRBV29-1 combines with J gene TRBJ2-1. The CDR3 consists of 11 residues. Germline values: CDR1 SQVTM, CDR2 ANQGSEA.

The chain couples TRBV3-1 to TRBJ2-3; TCRdb's D gene call, TRBD2, goes unchecked for lack of DNA. CDR3 length equals 16 residues. Germline CDR1 reads LGHDT; CDR2 reads YNNKEL (reference sequence). CDR3 sequence: CASSQDTSGSLDTQYF.

V and J are TRBV12-3 or TRBV12-4 and TRBJ2-1; the TCRdb D gene call, TRBD2, has no DNA to confirm it. The CDR3 contains 15 residues. CDR3 residues: CASSQGLAEAYEQFF.

The chain couples TRBV20-1 to TRBJ2-1. This CDR3 comprises 13 residues. The germline gives CDR1 DFQATT, CDR2 SNEGSKA (reference sequence). The CDR3 sequence is CSASHSSVNEQFF.

The V gene is TRBV24-1, the J gene TRBJ2-2. The CDR3 is made up of 13 amino acids. Germline CDR1 is KGHDR and CDR2 is SFDVKD. This CDR3 reads CATSDYTSGELFF.

The chain recombines TRBV15 with TRBJ2-7. Germline assignment: CDR1 LNHNV and CDR2 YYDKDF (reference sequence). This CDR3 has 13 amino acids. This chain's CDR3 is CATSRVRADEQYF.

The rearrangement joins TRBV14 to TRBJ2-7. The CDR3 extends over 13 amino acids. Per the germline V gene, CDR1 is SGHDN and CDR2 is FVKESK. The CDR3 is CASSLPFSYEQYF.

The chain has TRBV20-1 and TRBJ2-1; TCRdb indicates TRBD2, and absent DNA this call remains unverified. The CDR3 extends over 15 amino acids. Germline CDR1 DFQATT, CDR2 SNEGSKA (reference sequence). CDR3 loop: CSARGLASSYNEQFF.

The chain is built from TRBV6-6 and TRBJ1-2. CDR3 length: 15 residues. Germline V gene data show CDR1 as MNHNY and CDR2 as SVGAGI (reference sequence). The CDR3: CASSYSVGWEKGYTF.

The chain has TRBV5-5 and TRBJ1-1; TCRdb indicates TRBD1, and absent DNA this call remains unverified. Germline CDR1 reads SGHKS; CDR2 reads YYEKEE (reference sequence). The CDR3 has 15 residues. The chain's CDR3 is CASSPLGAGDTEAFF.

The J gene is TRBJ2-7, the V gene TRBV2; lacking DNA, the TRBD2 call made by TCRdb goes unchecked. The CDR3 runs to 14 residues. Germline CDR1 reads SNHLY; CDR2 reads FYNNEI. CDR3 amino acids: CASSGASDPYEQYF.

The chain carries TRBV20-1 and TRBJ2-7; absent DNA, TCRdb's TRBD2 call cannot be checked. Germline values: CDR1 DFQATT, CDR2 SNEGSKA (reference sequence). The CDR3 totals 12 residues. The CDR3 spells CSATWANYEQYF.

V gene TRBV10-3 combines with J gene TRBJ2-3; TCRdb designates TRBD2, a call that cannot be tested without DNA. Germline loops: CDR1 ENHRY, CDR2 SYGVKD. This CDR3 contains 15 residues. CDR3 loop: CAISLEGQSTDTQYF.

The chain uses TRBV27 and TRBJ2-7; checking the TCRdb D call of TRBD1 is not possible without DNA. This CDR3 region has 12 residues. Germline V lookup: CDR1 MNHEY, CDR2 SMNVEV (reference sequence). CDR3 region: CASSSTGYEQYF.